The TCR beta chain described here comes from a study of blood T cell repertoires in COVID-19. Measured with immunoSEQ multiplex PCR; TCRdb has only the in-frame clones, and not every one. The sample lists about 100,000 clones; 85% to 90% were seen once. Germline V gene lookup returns CDR1 WSHSY and CDR2 SAAADI. The CDR3 extends over 15 amino acids. The ends were cut back, 2 bases at V and 4 bases at J, with 12 bases in the middle. The rearrangement joins TRBV10-2 to TRBJ1-3, with no clear D. Sequencing was performed on peripheral blood. The TCR sequence derives from a woman aged 60-75 years in a cohort sampled during active or convalescent COVID-19. The CDR3: CASSEVSGRGNTIYF. The CDR3 nucleotides read TGCGCCAGCAGTGAGGTCTCGGGAAGGGGAAACACCATATATTTT.